This T cell receptor (beta chain) derives from a study of cytomegalovirus exposure and HLA in healthy donors. Remarks on this clone: Its matching antigen is unknown.

Both 60 Vbeta primers and 13 Jbeta primers went into the PCR. The protocol was immunoSEQ multiplex PCR, while the TCRdb copy is restricted to in-frame clones and leaves out a portion. The table includes about 140,000 clones, roughly 80% detected once. The V gene's germline CDR1 is LNHDA and CDR2 SQIVND (reference sequence). V gave up 3 bases and J gave up 5 bases, with 8 bases separating them. This CDR3 region has 13 residues. General study findings and limits: Reports state that TCR beta sequences accurately predicted most subjects' HLA-A and HLA-B alleles. Researchers reported in a later analysis that a missense DCLRE1C variant was tied to TCR beta V- and J-gene trimming. In a later analysis, productive TCRs from donors in an Asian-associated ancestry cluster reportedly carried fewer N-insertions than the cohort mean.

Input material: PBMCs. The sequence was obtained from a woman aged 40 to 50 in good health and CMV-seropositive. V is TRBV19 and J is TRBJ1-5; D not certain. CDR3 DNA sequence: TGTGCCAGTAGTATCGACTCTGATCAGCCCCAGCATTTT. It codes for CASSIDSDQPQHF.